This T cell receptor beta chain was sequenced for a study of T cell responses to AZD1222 COVID-19 vaccine (dated by TCRdb to about 2021). With respect to the entire study: AZD1222 recipients whose second dose came at about 4 weeks and those whose second dose came at about 12 weeks were combined into one group, since spike-specific TCR depth and breadth did not differ between the two schedules. Trial participants were enrolled by age into subgroups of 18-55, 56-69 and 70-plus years, and about 150, 27 and 61 TCR-sequenced participants, respectively, were included in these subgroups. A total of 230 or so trial participants underwent TCR sequencing, of whom some 210 received two doses of AZD1222 and 26 received two doses of the MenACWY control vaccine. The paper as a whole reports these results and caveats: The 56-69-year group was small, and its depth increase did not reach significance, likely because of low power. No day 14 peak-response samples were available, so repertoires were characterized only after the peak T cell response. Reportedly, close to half of the unique spike-specific TCRs recognized epitopes lying outside the regions that are mutated in the B.1.351 and B.1.1.7 variants. Participants were mostly white British and included more females than males, and it was suggested by the authors that clonal diversity may have been underestimated. A significant rise in spike-specific TCR breadth and depth was observed after two AZD1222 doses relative to day 0 and relative to MenACWY recipients. The whole spike protein was spanned by vaccine-associated CD4 TCRs, and dominant responses were seen in regions 160-218 and 743-854. Only five or six AZD1222 recipients were SARS-CoV-2 seropositive at baseline, limiting conclusions about previously exposed vaccinees.

V is cut by 6 bases and J by 0 bases, and the space between the germline ends is 9 bases. From the cysteine through the phenylalanine, the CDR3 covers 13 amino acids. Only the CDR3 region is kept as DNA, spanning 39 bases read in frame from base 1. CDR1 is given as GTSNPN and CDR2 as SVGIG, both from the germline V gene (reference sequence). The CDR3 regions of human TCRbeta chains were analyzed by immunosequencing. On the authors' methods: TCRs in the repertoires were compared against a reference library of SARS-CoV-2-specific TCRs that had been generated with the MIRA antigen-specificity platform. Breadth was defined as the fraction of unique TCRs that were SARS-CoV-2-associated. Depth was defined as the fraction of total T cells that were SARS-CoV-2-associated. Using the MIRA data, each spike-specific TCR was assigned both to the spike region to which the TCR was reactive and to a CD4 or CD8 class. Log10-transformed breadth and depth values were compared by one-way ANOVA with Sidak's multiple comparisons tests. The table was pulled from immuneACCESS by TCRdb, which kept in-frame rearrangements only. Such tables lose some clones; where checked, under half of the loss comes from unresolved V genes, and the rest has no known cause. From that table come the V and J calls and clone size; the DNA was used to work out D and trimming. Counted in this sample were some 150,000 clones; 70% to 90% of them appeared once. The ten largest clonotypes hold roughly 8% of the sample.

Reading the label with the study, this specimen's time point is: baseline before first vaccination. The vaccinee samples were drawn from two UK trials, COV001 and COV002, one of which was a single-blind randomized controlled phase 2/3 trial testing AZD1222 (ChAdOx1 nCoV-19) in healthy adults. Trial participant PBMC samples were collected at day 0 and day 28 after the second dose for TCRbeta chain sequencing. About this clone: The specificity of this receptor is unknown. Base qualities are not provided; no much larger clone lies one nucleotide away.

The material was peripheral blood, obtained on day 0 of AZD1222 vaccination. This chain is built from TRBV30 and TRBJ1-3; TRBD1 might be the D gene, on 6 matching bases. The receptor was derived from an adult in good health. The DNA sequence is given as TGTGCCTGCGGGACACTCTCTGGAAACACCATATATTTT. Translation gives CACGTLSGNTIYF.